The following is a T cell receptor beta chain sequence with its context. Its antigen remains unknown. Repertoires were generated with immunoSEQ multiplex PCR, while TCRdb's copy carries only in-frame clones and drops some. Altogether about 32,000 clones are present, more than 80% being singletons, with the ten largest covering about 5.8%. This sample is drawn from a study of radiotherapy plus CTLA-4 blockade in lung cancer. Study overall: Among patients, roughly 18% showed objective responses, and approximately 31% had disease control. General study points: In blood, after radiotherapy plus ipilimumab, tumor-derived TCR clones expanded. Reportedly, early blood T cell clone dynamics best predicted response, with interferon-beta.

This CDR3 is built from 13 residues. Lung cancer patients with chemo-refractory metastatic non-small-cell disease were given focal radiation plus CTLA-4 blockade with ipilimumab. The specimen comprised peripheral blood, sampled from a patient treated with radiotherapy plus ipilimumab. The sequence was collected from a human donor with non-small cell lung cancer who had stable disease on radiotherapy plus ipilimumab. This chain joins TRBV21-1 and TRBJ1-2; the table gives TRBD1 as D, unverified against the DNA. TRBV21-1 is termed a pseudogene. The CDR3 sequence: CASITNRGNGYTF. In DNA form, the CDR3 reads TGTGCCAGCATAACTAACAGGGGTAATGGCTACACCTTC.